Described below is a single T cell receptor (beta chain) sequence and its context. The antigen is undetermined. Sequencing was performed with immunoSEQ multiplex PCR; in TCRdb, only in-frame clones are kept and a portion is missing. Here the sample spans some 2.1 million clones, roughly 95% being singletons. This sample is part of a study of shared clonotypes between healthy human individuals. Study-wide findings and caveats: What limited the represented genetic and exposure-history diversity was the small number of donors.

From germline, CDR1 is WSHSY and CDR2 SAAADI. The CDR3 sequence is 15 residues long. V dropped 8 bases and J dropped 9 bases, with 23 bases sitting between them. Naive CD8 cells lacked CD45RO, underwent positive selection for CCR7 and left out terminally differentiated effector memory CD45RA+ cells. The receptor was derived from a man aged 18 to 30 in good health. The chain is built from TRBV10-2 and TRBJ2-1, with D perhaps TRBD2 (6 bases). The sample comprised naive CD8+ T cells sorted from blood. The CDR3 nucleotides are TGCGCCAGCCACGTTGAGGAGTCCCCGCGGGGTGAGCAGTTCTTC. As protein: CASHVEESPRGEQFF.